These T cell receptor beta chains were read from a single sample in a study of control samples from healthy donors and cancer patients. TCRdb's table, derived via immunoSEQ multiplex PCR, lists solely in-frame clones and lacks some. This table holds approximately 90,000 clones, approximately 80% found once. Material for sequencing was blood. These receptors were taken from a man aged 25-40 years in good health. The CDR3 runs from the conserved cysteine through the conserved F or W. Each record gives: D gene, J gene, CDR3 length, V gene, clone size, CDR3 DNA, CDR3 protein. A D gene is named only where the DNA matches it firmly. Not all rows give a size; the values are once, few, many and, for expanded clones, a class.

d_call: NA; j_call: TRBJ2-1; cdr3_length: 12; v_call: TRBV5-4; clone_size: NA; cdr3_nt: TGTGCCAGCAGCTTGGACTACAATGAGCAGTTCTTC; cdr3_aa: CASSLDYNEQFF
d_call: TRBD1; j_call: TRBJ2-1; cdr3_length: 13; v_call: TRBV28; clone_size: NA; cdr3_nt: TGTGCCAGCAGCATACCGACAGGGAGTGAGCAGTTCTTC; cdr3_aa: CASSIPTGSEQFF
d_call: TRBD1; j_call: TRBJ2-6; cdr3_length: 18; v_call: TRBV5-1; clone_size: once; cdr3_nt: TGCGCCAGCAGCTTGGGGGGACAGGGGAGGGCTGGGGCCAACGTCCTGACTTTC; cdr3_aa: CASSLGGQGRAGANVLTF
d_call: NA; j_call: TRBJ1-5; cdr3_length: 14; v_call: TRBV5-1; clone_size: few; cdr3_nt: TGCGCCAGCAGCCCGGGGGTAGGGAGGAGGCCCCAGCATTTT; cdr3_aa: CASSPGVGRRPQHF
d_call: NA; j_call: TRBJ1-6; cdr3_length: 16; v_call: TRBV11-2; clone_size: NA; cdr3_nt: TGTGCCAGCAGCCCCTACGCGAGCTCCTATAATTCACCCCTCCACTTT; cdr3_aa: CASSPYASSYNSPLHF
d_call: TRBD2; j_call: TRBJ2-5; cdr3_length: 14; v_call: TRBV19; clone_size: NA; cdr3_nt: TGTGCCAGTAGGGACGGGGGGGCCCAAGAGACCCAGTACTTC; cdr3_aa: CASRDGGAQETQYF
d_call: NA; j_call: TRBJ1-5; cdr3_length: 14; v_call: TRBV19; clone_size: NA; cdr3_nt: TGTGCCAGTACCAGACAGCCGATCAATCAGCCCCAGCATTTT; cdr3_aa: CASTRQPINQPQHF
d_call: TRBD2; j_call: TRBJ2-2; cdr3_length: 16; v_call: TRBV19; clone_size: NA; cdr3_nt: TGTGCCAGTAGTATATATCCGGGGGGTAGAACCGGGGAGCTGTTTTTT; cdr3_aa: CASSIYPGGRTGELFF
d_call: NA; j_call: TRBJ1-5; cdr3_length: 15; v_call: TRBV28; clone_size: once; cdr3_nt: TGTGCCAGCAGTTTATTGGGGACGGAATATCAGCCCCAGCATTTT; cdr3_aa: CASSLLGTEYQPQHF
d_call: TRBD1; j_call: TRBJ1-4; cdr3_length: 15; v_call: TRBV28; clone_size: NA; cdr3_nt: TGTGCCAGCTCTTATGAAGACAGGGATAGTGAAAAACTGTTTTTT; cdr3_aa: CASSYEDRDSEKLFF
d_call: TRBD1; j_call: TRBJ2-5; cdr3_length: 15; v_call: TRBV5-4; clone_size: NA; cdr3_nt: TGTGCCAGCAGCCTCGGGACAGGGGGTCAAGAGACCCAGTACTTC; cdr3_aa: CASSLGTGGQETQYF
d_call: NA; j_call: TRBJ2-1; cdr3_length: 13; v_call: TRBV7-9; clone_size: NA; cdr3_nt: TGTGCCAGCAGCTTAGGTCGGGAGAATGAGCAGTTCTTC; cdr3_aa: CASSLGRENEQFF
d_call: NA; j_call: TRBJ2-5; cdr3_length: 13; v_call: TRBV28; clone_size: once; cdr3_nt: TGTGCCAGCAGTCAGAGCTTCCAAGAGACCCAGTACTTC; cdr3_aa: CASSQSFQETQYF
d_call: NA; j_call: TRBJ1-1; cdr3_length: 12; v_call: TRBV10-3; clone_size: few; cdr3_nt: TGTGCCATCAGGGGCCAGGACACTGAAGCTTTCTTT; cdr3_aa: CAIRGQDTEAFF
d_call: NA; j_call: TRBJ1-4; cdr3_length: 14; v_call: TRBV27; clone_size: NA; cdr3_nt: TGTGCCAGCAGTTTTCGATCGGCTAATGAAAAACTGTTTTTT; cdr3_aa: CASSFRSANEKLFF
d_call: TRBD1; j_call: TRBJ2-7; cdr3_length: 15; v_call: TRBV4-2; clone_size: NA; cdr3_nt: TGTGCCAGCAGCTTACGATCGGGACAGGGTGTCGAGCAGTACTTC; cdr3_aa: CASSLRSGQGVEQYF
d_call: NA; j_call: TRBJ1-2; cdr3_length: 13; v_call: TRBV27; clone_size: NA; cdr3_nt: TGTGCCAGCAGTCCGGACCCCTGGCGGGGCTACACCTTC; cdr3_aa: CASSPDPWRGYTF
d_call: NA; j_call: TRBJ1-3; cdr3_length: 16; v_call: TRBV7-9; clone_size: NA; cdr3_nt: TGTGCCAGCAGCTTAGCTGGCAAGAGCTCTGGAAACACCATATATTTT; cdr3_aa: CASSLAGKSSGNTIYF
d_call: NA; j_call: TRBJ1-5; cdr3_length: 14; v_call: TRBV7-2; clone_size: NA; cdr3_nt: TGTGCCAGCAGCTTTTCGAGGAACAATCAGCCCCAGCATTTT; cdr3_aa: CASSFSRNNQPQHF
d_call: TRBD1; j_call: TRBJ1-2; cdr3_length: 14; v_call: TRBV28; clone_size: once; cdr3_nt: TGTGCCAGCAGCCTCCCGCCCGGACAGGGTGGCTACACCTTC; cdr3_aa: CASSLPPGQGGYTF
d_call: TRBD1; j_call: TRBJ2-5; cdr3_length: 14; v_call: TRBV6-5; clone_size: once; cdr3_nt: TGTGCCAGCAGTCGGCAGGGGGCAGGAGAGACCCAGTACTTC; cdr3_aa: CASSRQGAGETQYF
d_call: NA; j_call: TRBJ2-3; cdr3_length: 13; v_call: TRBV29-1; clone_size: NA; cdr3_nt: TGCAGCGTTGAACCCCCTAGATCAGATACGCAGTATTTT; cdr3_aa: CSVEPPRSDTQYF
d_call: TRBD2; j_call: TRBJ2-1; cdr3_length: 20; v_call: TRBV5-1; clone_size: few; cdr3_nt: TGCGCCAGCAGCTTGGCAACATTACGTGTGCTAGCGGGGAAGTCCGATGAGCAGTTCTTC; cdr3_aa: CASSLATLRVLAGKSDEQFF
d_call: NA; j_call: TRBJ2-2; cdr3_length: 14; v_call: TRBV7-3; clone_size: NA; cdr3_nt: TGTGCCAGTAGCTTACAAGGTCGGCACGGGGAGCTGTTTTTT; cdr3_aa: CASSLQGRHGELFF
d_call: NA; j_call: TRBJ1-4; cdr3_length: 17; v_call: TRBV11-2; clone_size: few; cdr3_nt: TGTGCCAGCAGCCCTACAGGCGCCGACTACCTTAATGAAAAACTGTTTTTT; cdr3_aa: CASSPTGADYLNEKLFF
d_call: TRBD2; j_call: TRBJ2-7; cdr3_length: 14; v_call: TRBV10-2; clone_size: NA; cdr3_nt: TGCGCCAGCAGTCAACTAGCGGGGGGGTACGAGCAGTACTTC; cdr3_aa: CASSQLAGGYEQYF
d_call: NA; j_call: TRBJ1-4; cdr3_length: 15; v_call: TRBV6-5; clone_size: NA; cdr3_nt: TGTGCCAGCAGTTACGCCCGGGGGCGAGGTGAAAAACTGTTTTTT; cdr3_aa: CASSYARGRGEKLFF
d_call: NA; j_call: TRBJ2-1; cdr3_length: 11; v_call: TRBV19; clone_size: NA; cdr3_nt: TGTGCCAGTAGTATCGGCAATGAGCAGTTCTTC; cdr3_aa: CASSIGNEQFF
d_call: NA; j_call: TRBJ1-2; cdr3_length: 12; v_call: TRBV6-1; clone_size: NA; cdr3_nt: TGTGCCAGCAGTGAAGACAGCTATGGCTACACCTTC; cdr3_aa: CASSEDSYGYTF
d_call: TRBD1; j_call: TRBJ2-7; cdr3_length: 16; v_call: TRBV6-1; clone_size: NA; cdr3_nt: TGTGCCAGCAGTGAAGGGGGGACAGGTATCTTGCACGAGCAGTACTTC; cdr3_aa: CASSEGGTGILHEQYF
d_call: TRBD1; j_call: TRBJ2-4; cdr3_length: 17; v_call: TRBV5-6; clone_size: NA; cdr3_nt: TGTGCCAGCAGCCCCGGACAGGGTTTCCCAGCCAAAAACATTCAGTACTTC; cdr3_aa: CASSPGQGFPAKNIQYF
d_call: NA; j_call: TRBJ1-3; cdr3_length: 18; v_call: TRBV7-9; clone_size: NA; cdr3_nt: TGTGCCAGCAGCCAAGGGGGGGATCCCTTACTCTCTGGAAACACCATATATTTT; cdr3_aa: CASSQGGDPLLSGNTIYF
d_call: TRBD2; j_call: TRBJ2-3; cdr3_length: 15; v_call: TRBV5-1; clone_size: NA; cdr3_nt: TGCGCCAGCAGCCAAGGGGCGGGGGAGACAGATACGCAGTATTTT; cdr3_aa: CASSQGAGETDTQYF
d_call: NA; j_call: TRBJ2-7; cdr3_length: 13; v_call: TRBV7-9; clone_size: NA; cdr3_nt: TGTGCCAGCAGCCCATCCGACGGCTACGAGCAGTACTTC; cdr3_aa: CASSPSDGYEQYF
d_call: NA; j_call: TRBJ2-7; cdr3_length: 15; v_call: TRBV21-1; clone_size: NA; cdr3_nt: TGTGCCAGCAGCAAAGTAGGGAACAGGTCCTACGAGCAGTACTTC; cdr3_aa: CASSKVGNRSYEQYF